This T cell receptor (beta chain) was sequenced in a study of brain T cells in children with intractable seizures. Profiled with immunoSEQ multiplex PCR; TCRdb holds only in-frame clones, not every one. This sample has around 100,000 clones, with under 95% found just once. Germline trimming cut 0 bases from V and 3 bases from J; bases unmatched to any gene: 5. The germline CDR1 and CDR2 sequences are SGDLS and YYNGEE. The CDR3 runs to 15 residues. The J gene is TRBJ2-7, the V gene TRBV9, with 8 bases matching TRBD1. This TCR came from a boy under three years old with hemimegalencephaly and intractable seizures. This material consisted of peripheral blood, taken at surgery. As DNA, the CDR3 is TGTGCCAGCAGCGTAGGGGCAGGGGGCAACTACGAGCAGTACTTC. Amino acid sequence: CASSVGAGGNYEQYF. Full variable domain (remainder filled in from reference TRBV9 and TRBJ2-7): DSGVTQTPKHLITATGQRVTLRCSPRSGDLSVYWYQQSLDQGLQFLIQYYNGEERAKGNILERFSAQQFPDLHSELNLSSLELGDSALYFCASSVGAGGNYEQYFGPGTRLTVT.